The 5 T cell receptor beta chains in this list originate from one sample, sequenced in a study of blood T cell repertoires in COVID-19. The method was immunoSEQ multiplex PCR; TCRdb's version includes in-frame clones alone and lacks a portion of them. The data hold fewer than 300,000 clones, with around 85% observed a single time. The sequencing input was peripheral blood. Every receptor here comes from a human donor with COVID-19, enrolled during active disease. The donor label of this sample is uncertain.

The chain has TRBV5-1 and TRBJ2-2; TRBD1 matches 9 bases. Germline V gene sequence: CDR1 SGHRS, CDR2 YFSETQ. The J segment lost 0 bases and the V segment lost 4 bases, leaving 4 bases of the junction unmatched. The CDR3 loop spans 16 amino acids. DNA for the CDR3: TGCGCCAGCAGCCCGCGGACAGGGGCGAACACCGGGGAGCTGTTTTTT. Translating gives CASSPRTGANTGELFF.

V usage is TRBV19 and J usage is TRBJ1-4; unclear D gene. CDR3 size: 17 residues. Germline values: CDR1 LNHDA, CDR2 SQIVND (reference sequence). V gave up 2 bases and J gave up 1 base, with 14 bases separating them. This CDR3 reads CASSISSLRGTNEKLFF. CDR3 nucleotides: TGTGCCAGTAGTATATCCTCCCTTCGGGGAACTAATGAAAAACTGTTTTTT.

CDR3 amino acids: CASSLRRAGEQYF. CDR3 bases: TGTGCCAGCAGCCTCCGGAGGGCGGGGGAGCAGTACTTC. The chain is built from TRBV3-1 (or the pseudogene TRBV3-2) and TRBJ2-7, with a possible D match to TRBD2 (6 bases). The CDR3 has 13 residues. V shed 4 bases and J shed 7 bases, with 14 bases lying between them. The germline V gene encodes CDR1 LGHDT and CDR2 YNNKEL (reference sequence).

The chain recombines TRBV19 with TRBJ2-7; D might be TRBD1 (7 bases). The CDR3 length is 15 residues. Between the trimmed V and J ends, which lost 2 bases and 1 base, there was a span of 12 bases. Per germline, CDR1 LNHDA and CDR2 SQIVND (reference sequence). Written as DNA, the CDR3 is TGTGCCAGTAGTATACGGCAGGGGGGTTCCTACGAGCAGTACTTC. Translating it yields CASSIRQGGSYEQYF.

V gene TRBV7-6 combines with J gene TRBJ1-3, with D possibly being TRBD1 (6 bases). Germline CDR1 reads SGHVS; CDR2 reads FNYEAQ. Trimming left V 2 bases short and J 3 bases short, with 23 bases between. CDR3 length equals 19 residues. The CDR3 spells CASSLPSWGTPRGGNTIYF. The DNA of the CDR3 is TGTGCCAGCAGCTTACCGAGCTGGGGGACACCCAGAGGTGGAAACACCATATATTTT. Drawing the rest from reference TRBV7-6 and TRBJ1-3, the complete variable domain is GAGVSQSPRYKVTKRGQDVALRCDPISGHVSLYWYRQALGQGPEFLTYFNYEAQQDKSGLPNDRFSAERPEGSISTLTIQRTEQRDSAMYRCASSLPSWGTPRGGNTIYFGEGSWLTVV.